In this sample, the clone carrying this TCR beta chain turned up many times. Its target is unknown. This sample was taken from a study of CD8 T cells in ankylosing spondylitis. Study outcomes and limitations: Relatively rare in peripheral blood, disease-linked clones were also CD8+. It appeared that ankylosing spondylitis blood was characterized by a TCR beta motif of under ten highly homologous variants. Clones linked to disease were reported to show significant enrichment in matched ankylosing spondylitis synovial fluid.

TCRdb recomputed calls from the 5' RACE reads with MiXCR, one row per CDR3 protein. Here the sample spans roughly 40,000 distinct CDR3 sequences, approximately 9.9% being singletons. Trimming shortened V by 3 bases and J by 6 bases, and 3 bases separated the two germline ends. CDR3 length equals 11 residues. The TCR sequence derives from a male donor with ankylosing spondylitis or in good health (not recorded which). The sample consisted of blood, either unsorted or a sorted T cell fraction (not recorded which). This chain connects TRBV12-3 or TRBV12-4 to TRBJ2-1; no reliable D call. In DNA form, the CDR3 reads TGTGCCAGCAGTTTTATCAATGAGCAGTTCTTC. Protein: CASSFINEQFF.